The present T cell receptor (beta chain) was sequenced within a study of cytomegalovirus exposure and HLA in healthy donors (dated by TCRdb to about 2017). A note on the overall study: According to an earlier analysis of 450 to 650 of the donors, 150 million to 200 million T cells yielded over 90 million unique TCR beta sequences and 276 Gb of sequence data. An early release that covered 500 to 800 HLA-typed donors contained about 290 gigabases of sequencing data and tens of millions of unique TCR sequences. The genetic ancestry cluster associated with self-reported Caucasian donors included about 84% of the roughly 400 genotyped donors. The study was designed to test whether signatures of past pathogen exposure could be identified by cataloging public T cell receptors. The study profiled the T cell repertoires of under 700 subjects by immunosequencing and related them to cytomegalovirus serostatus. Besides the first cohort of more than 650 subjects, a separate validation cohort made up of roughly 120 different subjects was used. To predict cytomegalovirus infection status, the study combined high-throughput TCR immunosequencing, statistical association of individual TCRs with disease status, and machine learning. To study patterns of TCR occurrence, a later analysis re-analyzed previously published TCR beta repertoires from 650 to 750 donors and added high-resolution HLA genotyping. Rather than drawing on any new phenotypic data, the later analysis identified candidate immune exposures from TCR beta sequences and the way those sequences occurred across donors. In an earlier analysis of 500 to 650 of the donors, high-throughput TCR beta sequencing was used to judge whether each TCR beta V gene segment behaved as functional or pseudogenic. Donor age, sex, ethnicity and CMV serostatus were compiled alongside the repertoire data. A later genetic analysis used genome-wide SNP genotypes for about 60% of the roughly 670 donors, treating that subset as a discovery cohort. Every repertoire in the discovery cohort had been generated on one and the same sequencing platform. Class I and class II HLA loci were covered by the typing at four-digit resolution. The number of typed donors differed by locus: 629-630 for A, B, C, DRB1 and DQB1; some 500 for DQA1; over 600 for DPA1; and 400 to 480 for DPB1. Because of strong linkage in the cohort, roughly five DR-DQ haplotypes were treated as single units for association and clustering. Among about 390 genotyped donors of the cohort, an average of approximately 240,000 unique TCR beta nucleotide sequences were sequenced per donor, approximately 20% of them non-productive. Results and caveats for the whole study, not just this receptor: Because HLA typing was missing for some donors at each locus, association tests included only the typed subset. A cluster of highly shared sequence variants was judged likely to be a technical artifact of the sequencing pipeline. In a later analysis, TCR association rates were found to vary across HLA loci, with the most associated TCRs seen for DRB1 alleles and the fewest for HLA-C alleles. A total of fewer than 200 TCR beta chains were listed by the study as associated with cytomegalovirus. Linkage disequilibrium might explain the correlated functional status among segregating V segments, but an unknown experimental factor could not be ruled out. Across donors, most TCR sequences were observed very rarely, whereas some public TCRs were present in many individuals. Specific HLA alleles were associated with more than 15,000 TCR beta sequences at a false discovery rate of 0.05 in a later analysis. The authors suggested that the approach could potentially be generalized to other disease states and immunological phenotypes. Some IMGT-functional V segments, including TRBV6-2 and TRBV6-3, could not be told apart with the 87-base-pair reads, so those segments were excluded. In a later analysis, several top co-occurrence clusters were reported to appear linked to parvovirus B19, influenza, CMV and Epstein-Barr virus. Sequencing depth was assumed to be roughly uniform across donors in the presence/absence analyses, though that assumption may not hold. The classifier was reported to diagnose cytomegalovirus status with high specificity and sensitivity in both the original and validation cohorts. Some 15 rarely observed V segments, including chromosome 9 orphons, were excluded from the earlier analysis of about 600 of the donors because counts were too low. A further reported finding was that TCR beta sequences accurately predicted the HLA-A and HLA-B alleles for most subjects in the first cohort. The cohort was sequenced for TCR beta chains only, and without alpha or paired-chain data the features that could be detected were limited. A later analysis found that most CMV-associated TCR beta chains appeared HLA-restricted, with HLA associations seemingly driven largely by CMV exposure. According to a later genetic analysis, donors in an Asian-associated ancestry cluster had fewer N-insertions in productive TCRs than the approximately 670-donor mean. V-gene and J-gene trimming of TCR beta chains was associated with a missense DCLRE1C variant in a later genetic analysis, and the association was replicated in an independent cohort. Assigning TCR associations to individual alleles was difficult when HLA alleles, especially DR and DQ, strongly co-occurred. A later analysis found that HLA-associated TCR beta chains were more clonally expanded and had lower generation probabilities than equally common non-associated chains. Immune exposure information for the cohort was limited to CMV serostatus. In vitro tests confirmed that a few of the cytomegalovirus-associated TCR beta chains recognize cytomegalovirus antigens. An earlier analysis of around 540 of the donors showed that most TCR beta V segments appeared in productive rearrangements either about 90% or about 30% of the time, which broadly matched IMGT annotations.

The cohort consisted of fewer than 700 healthy bone marrow donors. At the time of sampling, every cohort member was nominally healthy, though immune exposures that went unrecorded were likely present. The donor tested CMV seronegative and was one of the 352 seronegative cohort members. Each donor provided a peripheral blood sample, and peripheral blood mononuclear cells were used for TCR beta sequencing. The Qiagen DNeasy Blood Extraction Kit was used to extract genomic DNA from the blood cell samples. To note about this clone: The antigen it recognizes is unknown. Base quality data are lacking; no much larger clone is found one base away.

Libraries were constructed by the immunoSEQ multiplex PCR assay. For the multiplex PCR, a mixture combining 60 forward primers for TCR Vbeta segments and 13 reverse primers for TCR Jbeta segments was used. The CDR3 region of rearranged TCR beta genes was amplified from genomic DNA with a multiplex PCR assay. On the Illumina HiSeq System, the amplified TCR beta libraries were sequenced as 87-base-pair reads. The original pipeline was this. In a later analysis, 80 million or so unique TCR beta chains were counted across the approximately 640 repertoires, and around 11 million of these chains were shared by at least two donors. Raw reads were error-corrected and collapsed into unique sequences by a nearest-neighbor algorithm in which closely related sequences were merged to remove PCR and sequencing errors. Alignment of CDR3 sequences to IMGT reference sequences was used to assign V, D and J gene segments. For a sequence to be retained, a match of at least six nucleotides was required to both a V gene segment and a J gene segment. A rearrangement counted as productive if the CDR3 had no stop codons and remained in frame with V and J, and every other rearrangement counted as non-productive. Following IMGT convention, CDR3 was defined as the stretch from the second conserved V-encoded cysteine up to the conserved J-encoded phenylalanine. Sequences without an unambiguous match to a single V gene segment were excluded from the earlier analysis of about 640 of the donors. In an earlier analysis of a few hundred of the donors, V segments were called functional above 56.7% productive rearrangements and were called segregating when the between-donor standard deviation exceeded 5%. To diagnose cytomegalovirus status from the catalog of TCR beta chain sequences, a statistical classification framework was built. V and J gene assignment, in a later analysis, came from comparing TCR nucleotide sequences with IMGT/GENE-DB human TR gene sequences. The TCRdist pipeline was used in a later analysis to assign CDR3 sequences and most-parsimonious VDJ recombination scenarios. In a later analysis, each TCR beta chain was defined by its CDR3 amino acid sequence together with its V-gene family, and reads without a unique V-gene family were excluded. To address suspected cross-contamination and a sequencing artifact, a later analysis removed 592 highly shared, low-generation-probability nucleotide sequences. In a later analysis, a clonal expansion index was calculated for each public chain from normalized within-repertoire ranks of inferred template counts. A later analysis computed generation probabilities with a VDJ recombination model fitted to out-of-frame rearrangements, and checked the results against IGoR. Hypergeometric tests were used in a later analysis to score TCR-TCR, TCR-HLA and TCR-CMV co-occurrence, with a repertoire-size bias correction applied to the TCR pairs. In a later analysis, false discovery rates were estimated by permuting HLA or CMV assignments 20 times. A later analysis grouped co-occurring TCRs with DBSCAN, adding TCRdist sequence similarity when clustering within HLA-allele-positive subsets. Repertoires with fewer than 30,000 or more than 120,000 public chains, plus five repertoires with anomalous nucleotide sharing, were excluded from co-occurrence clustering. The clones in this table, taken by TCRdb from immuneACCESS, are in-frame only. Not every clone is retained; where verified, under half of the shortfall comes from an unresolved V gene, and the cause of the rest is unknown. That table is the source of V, J and clone size, and D and trimming were worked out from the DNA. Across this sample there are around 150,000 clones, with 88% seen only once. The top ten hold 0.45% to 0.6% of the sample.

Inclusive of the bounding cysteine and phenylalanine, the CDR3 is 14 residues long. Only the CDR3 portion is preserved as DNA: 42 bases, with reading frame beginning at the first base. The junction carries 5 bases between V and J, which are trimmed by 2 bases and 0 bases respectively. CDR1 and CDR2 (KGHSH, LQKENI) derive from the germline V gene. The V and J segments used are TRBV18 and TRBJ1-3; no D gene call is confident. Specimen: PBMCs. This receptor was identified in a woman aged 40 to 49 in good health and CMV-seronegative. The DNA sequence is given as TGTGCCAGCTCACCAGAGAGCTCTGGAAACACCATATATTTT. The resulting protein is CASSPESSGNTIYF.